This T cell receptor (beta chain) comes out of a study of cytomegalovirus exposure and HLA in healthy donors. Study background: Genotyping showed around 80% of 398 donors falling in the Caucasian-associated ancestry cluster.

Use of 60 Vbeta and 13 Jbeta primers characterized the PCR. Profiled with immunoSEQ multiplex PCR; TCRdb holds only in-frame clones, not every one. Altogether approximately 110,000 clones are present, 81% being singletons, with the ten largest covering around 2.2%. V shed 5 bases, J shed 5 bases, and the junction held 7 bases outside the gene matches. From germline, CDR1 is SGHTA and CDR2 FQGNSA. This CDR3 is 15 amino acids long. Sequenced: PBMCs. This rearrangement joins TRBV7-2 to TRBJ2-1; 9 positions agree with TRBD1. The source is a woman in her thirties in good health and CMV-seronegative. The CDR3 DNA is TGTGCCAGCAGCGGGACAGGGATAACGGACAATGAGCAGTTCTTC. Translation gives CASSGTGITDNEQFF.